This T cell receptor beta chain was documented in a study of PD-1 blockade in classical Hodgkin lymphoma. This CDR3 comprises 15 residues. V lost 4 bases, J lost 1 base, and 15 bases lay in between. General study findings and limits: Nivolumab initiated under 1 year post-ASCT led to patient exclusion. Reported baseline diversity: healthy donors highest, relapsed/refractory patients lowest.

The patients all showed relapse after autologous stem cell transplantation, while their brentuximab vedotin exposure varied. This clone was seen once. As yet, its antigen is unknown. TCRdb's table, derived via immunoSEQ multiplex PCR, lists solely in-frame clones and lacks some. This table holds tens of thousands of clones, under 95% found once. This rearrangement joins TRBV5-7 to TRBJ2-7; D could derive from TRBD1 or TRBD2 (5 bases each). TRBV5-7 is annotated as an ORF whose role is uncertain. The sequences come from peripheral blood mononuclear cells (PBMCs), collected at baseline. This receptor was taken from a human donor with classical Hodgkin lymphoma. The CDR3 DNA follows: TGTGCCAGCAGCGAGGGACCCGAGTCGTCCTACGAGCAGTACTTC. Translated: CASSEGPESSYEQYF.